What follows are 17 T cell receptor beta chains derived from one specimen sequenced in a study of regulatory T cells in long-lasting Graves disease. Construction of TCR beta libraries relied on iRepertoire HTBI primers and on Arm-PCR targeting CDR3 regions. TCRdb analysed the multiplex PCR reads with MiXCR anew, one entry per CDR3 protein. The sample consists of just over 600,000 distinct CDR3 sequences, roughly 16% of them appearing once. Sample time point: newly diagnosed GD, antithyroid drugs for less than 3 months. From RNA extracted from PBMCs, the TCR library was made. The data were also submitted as part of a second study, on T cells in Graves' hyperthyroidism and ophthalmopathy.

The sample was peripheral blood mononuclear cells (PBMCs), taken at new diagnosis, from a patient treated with antithyroid drugs. All receptors come from a woman in her twenties or thirties with Graves disease.

This sequence joins TRBV5-1 and TRBJ1-2; TRBD1 matches at 10 bases. V shed 2 bases and J 10 bases; nucleotides not matched to a gene: 11. Germline values: CDR1 SGHRS, CDR2 YFSETQ. The CDR3 runs 15 residues. The CDR3 DNA follows: TGCGCCAGCAGCTTAACCGGGACAGGGGTTGATAACTACACCTTC. This translates into CASSLTGTGVDNYTF.

The CDR3 is CSAKLAASTDTQYF. For the CDR3, the DNA is TGCAGTGCTAAACTAGCGGCTAGCACAGATACGCAGTATTTT. The V and J genes are TRBV20-1 and TRBJ2-3, with 8 bases identical to TRBD2. Germline lookup yields CDR1 DFQATT and CDR2 SNEGSKA (reference sequence). CDR3 length: 14 amino acids. J was trimmed by 0 bases and V by 4 bases; bases with no gene match: 3.

This clonotype appeared many times. In DNA form, the CDR3 reads TGCGCCAGCAGCTCTGGACAGCATAATTCACCCCTCCACTTT. Protein: CASSSGQHNSPLHF. The rearrangement links TRBV5-1 to TRBJ1-6; D is possibly TRBD1 (6 bases). V was clipped by 3 bases and J by 5 bases, with 9 bases between them. Germline V lookup: CDR1 SGHRS, CDR2 YFSETQ. This CDR3 comprises 14 residues.

In the case of this clonotype: With a far larger clone one base away, a read error is the likely cause. V is TRBV28 and J is TRBJ2-3, with D unclear. The J call is doubtful: the DNA matches TRBJ1-1 better. Looked up from germline, CDR1 is MDHEN and CDR2 is SYDVKM. This CDR3 comprises 13 residues. The CDR3 sequence: CASSQTWWTEAFF. CDR3 nucleotides: TGTGCCAGCAGCCAGACCTGGTGGACTGAAGCTTTCTTT.

The chain uses TRBV5-1 and TRBJ1-4; D call uncertain. CDR1 and CDR2 (germline): SGHRS, YFSETQ. Trimming stripped 0 bases from V and 4 bases from J, with 7 bases between. The CDR3 covers 14 residues. The CDR3 is CASSLDSNNEKLFF. The CDR3 coding sequence is TGCGCCAGCAGCTTGGACAGCAATAATGAAAAACTGTTTTTT.

This clonotype has a count of ten or more. The CDR3 sequence: CSVARGGPEAFF. CDR3 DNA sequence: TGCAGTGTCGCACGTGGGGGTCCTGAAGCTTTCTTT. The chain links TRBV20-1 to TRBJ1-1, with D maybe TRBD1 (5 bases). The V end lost 7 bases, the J end lost 6 bases, and 15 bases lay between the germline ends. This CDR3 is built from 12 residues. Germline V gene sequence: CDR1 DFQATT, CDR2 SNEGSKA (reference sequence).

The J gene is TRBJ2-2, the V gene TRBV19; maybe TRBD1 (6 bases). With 6 bases removed from V and 7 bases from J, the gap between germline ends came to 24 bases. The CDR3 length is 17 residues. Germline loops: CDR1 LNHDA, CDR2 SQIVND (reference sequence). CDR3 DNA sequence: TGTGCCAGTAGCCCAGGGGAACTCCTCCGGAGGTACGGGGAGCTGTTTTTT. Translated, it gives CASSPGELLRRYGELFF.

This clonotype showed up many times. The CDR3 sequence: CASSGGIGGQYGYTF. For the CDR3, the DNA is TGTGCCAGCAGTGGGGGGATAGGGGGGCAATATGGCTACACCTTC. This chain links TRBV2 with TRBJ1-2; possible D gene TRBD1, 6 bases. The CDR3 runs to 15 residues. The V and J ends lost 4 bases and 5 bases respectively, with 17 bases between them. Germline-derived CDR1 and CDR2 are SNHLY and FYNNEI.

This clonotype has just a few counts. This chain links TRBV6-1 with TRBJ2-7; D perhaps matches TRBD2 (5 bases). CDR3 size: 15 residues. CDR1 and CDR2 (germline): MNHNS, SASEGT. V shed 7 bases and J shed 3 bases, with 19 bases lying between them. The chain's CDR3 is CASMEVVWLSYEQYF. DNA for the CDR3: TGTGCCAGCATGGAGGTTGTTTGGTTGAGCTACGAGCAGTACTTC.

V and J are TRBV5-1 and TRBJ2-5, with D possibly called TRBD1 or TRBD2 (5 bases each). V gave up 0 bases and J gave up 1 base, with 10 bases separating them. This CDR3 is built from 15 residues. Germline assignment: CDR1 SGHRS and CDR2 YFSETQ. The CDR3: CASSLGAGTQETQYF. CDR3 DNA: TGCGCCAGCAGCTTGGGTGCCGGGACCCAAGAGACCCAGTACTTC.

The genes are TRBV9 and TRBJ2-3; a possible D gene is TRBD2 (5 bases). Judging by the DNA end, TRBJ2-5 fits better; the J call may be wrong. CDR3 size: 12 residues. Germline loops: CDR1 SGDLS, CDR2 YYNGEE. The CDR3 coding sequence is TGTGCCAGCAGCGGGACTTTGGAGACCCAGTACTTC. It translates to CASSGTLETQYF.

The chain has TRBV15 and TRBJ2-7, with 9 nucleotides matching TRBD1. J lost 5 bases, V lost 4 bases, and 12 bases had no gene match. The germline gives CDR1 LNHNV, CDR2 YYDKDF (reference sequence). The CDR3 length is 16 residues. CDR3 sequence (DNA): TGTGCCACCAGCAAAACCCCCGGGACAGGGAGGAACGAGCAGTACTTC. It codes for CATSKTPGTGRNEQYF.

This clonotype came up many times. The chain employs TRBV20-1 and TRBJ2-5, with 11 bases fitting TRBD1. This CDR3 has 16 residues. V lost 7 bases, J lost 5 bases, and 15 bases stayed unmatched. Germline V gives CDR1 DFQATT, CDR2 SNEGSKA (reference sequence). This chain's CDR3 is CSGNDRDRGAWETQYF. In DNA form, the CDR3 reads TGCAGTGGAAACGACCGGGACAGGGGGGCATGGGAGACCCAGTACTTC.

This clonotype was counted ten times or more. The chain carries TRBV28 and TRBJ1-5, with 9 bases that match TRBD1. Germline trimming cut 9 bases from V and 0 bases from J; bases unmatched to any gene: 6. Germline V gene data show CDR1 as MDHEN and CDR2 as SYDVKM. This CDR3 is built from 15 residues. The CDR3 is CASNRQGGSNQPQHF. For the CDR3, the DNA is TGTGCCAGTAACCGACAGGGGGGTAGCAATCAGCCCCAGCATTTT.

The chain recombines TRBV19 with TRBJ1-2, with D tentatively TRBD1 (6 bases). The CDR3 loop spans 16 amino acids. Per the germline V gene, CDR1 is LNHDA and CDR2 is SQIVND (reference sequence). V shed 3 bases and J shed 5 bases, with 19 bases lying between them. In DNA form, the CDR3 reads TGTGCCAGTAGTATTTTGGGGGCTCGTTATCATTATGGCTACACCTTC. This codes for CASSILGARYHYGYTF.

This clonotype was seen only a few times. The chain is built from TRBV6-5 and TRBJ2-6; TRBD1 matches at 7 bases. CDR1 and CDR2 from the germline V gene are MNHEY and SVGAGI. The junction had 8 bases not matched to a gene; V was cut back by 2 bases and J by 13 bases. This CDR3 contains 14 residues. CDR3 bases: TGTGCCAGCAGTTACGTCGACAGGGCAGGAGTCCTGACTTTC. It yields the protein CASSYVDRAGVLTF.

This clonotype was counted only a few times. The gene calls are TRBV4-1 and TRBJ2-2; TRBD1 might be the D (6 bases). There are 16 residues in the CDR3. The V end was cut by 0 bases, the J end by 2 bases, with 10 bases between. Germline V CDR1 and CDR2: MGHRA, YSYEKL. The DNA for the CDR3 is TGCGCCAGCAGCCAAGAGTCAGGGACAAACACCGGGGAGCTGTTTTTT. Its translation: CASSQESGTNTGELFF.